This T cell receptor beta chain was captured by sequencing in a study of T cells expressing NK-cell markers. About the research overall: Researchers got TCR beta repertoires out of sorted CD3+CD56+NKG2C+, CD3+CD56+NKG2C- and CD3+CD56-NKG2C+ T cells. Eight donors were sequenced, seven testing HCMV-seropositive and one testing seronegative.

5'RACE template switching with UMIs produced the TCR beta cDNA. With the 5' RACE reads reprocessed, TCRdb shows one record per CDR3 protein and no DNA. The table lists about 460,000 distinct CDR3 sequences. Worth noting for this clonotype: The antigen is unknown.

General study results and limits: The leading position in the CD3+CD56-NKG2C+ fraction of a handful of donors also went to these clonotypes.

The V gene's germline CDR1 is KGHDR and CDR2 SFDVKD. CDR3 size: 17 residues. The material sequenced was blood T cells: a sorted CD56 or NKG2C T cell subset, CD4+ or CD8+ T cells, or bulk PBMC T cells (not recorded which). The TCR was taken from a woman between 45 and 65 years old in good health. This rearrangement joins TRBV24-1 to TRBJ2-1; TCRdb designates TRBD1, a call that cannot be tested without DNA. Here the CDR3 reads CATSDTPGQGARNEQFF.